This T cell receptor (beta chain) derives from a study of T cell repertoires in cytomegalovirus infection. Trimming cost V 5 bases and J 8 bases, with 12 bases left between them. The germline V gene has CDR1 SGHTA and CDR2 FQGNSA. The CDR3 is 13 residues long. Broader study findings: HLA-C-restricted CMV-specific TCR beta clonotypes were dominant in the ex vivo response. Cumulative frequency (of public TCR beta family members) identified carriers of CMV plus the relevant HLA.

TCRdb reprocessed the reads via MiXCR and lists one record per CDR3 protein. The sample holds fewer than 650,000 distinct CDR3 sequences, just under 40% seen once. This clonotype was seen ten or more times. Its cognate antigen is unknown. V gene TRBV7-2 combines with J gene TRBJ2-2; TRBD2 might be the D (5 bases). The sample in question was cultured PBMCs, obtained from culture after CMV antigen stimulation. The TCR comes from a human donor in good health (CMV status not recorded). Some clones in this sample may be carry-over from other donors' samples. For the CDR3, the DNA is TGTGCCAGCAGCGCAACTAGGCGGGGGGAGCTGTTTTTT. Translating gives CASSATRRGELFF.